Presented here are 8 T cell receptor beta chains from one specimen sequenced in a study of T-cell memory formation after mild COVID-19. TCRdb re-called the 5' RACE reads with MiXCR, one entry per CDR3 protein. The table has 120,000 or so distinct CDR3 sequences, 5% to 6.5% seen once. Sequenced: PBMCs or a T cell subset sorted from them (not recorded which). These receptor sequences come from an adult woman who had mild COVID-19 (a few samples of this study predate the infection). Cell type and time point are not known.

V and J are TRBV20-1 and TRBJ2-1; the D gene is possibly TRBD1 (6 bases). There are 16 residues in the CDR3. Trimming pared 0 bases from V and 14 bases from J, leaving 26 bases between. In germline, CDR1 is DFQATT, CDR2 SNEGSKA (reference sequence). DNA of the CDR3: TGCAGTGCTAGAGATCAGTACAGGGTCGCCCGCATGGAAGAGTTCTTC. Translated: CSARDQYRVARMEEFF.

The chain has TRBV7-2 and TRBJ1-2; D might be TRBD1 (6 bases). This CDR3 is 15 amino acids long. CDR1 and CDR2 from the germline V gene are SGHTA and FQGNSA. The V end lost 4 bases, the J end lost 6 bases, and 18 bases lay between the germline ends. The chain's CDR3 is CASSSKQGFGDGYTF. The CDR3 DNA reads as TGTGCCAGCAGCTCTAAACAGGGTTTTGGGGATGGCTACACCTTC.

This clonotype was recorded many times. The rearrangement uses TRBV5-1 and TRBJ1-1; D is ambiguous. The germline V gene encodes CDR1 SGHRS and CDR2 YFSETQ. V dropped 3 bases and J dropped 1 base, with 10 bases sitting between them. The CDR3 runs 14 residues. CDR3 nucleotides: TGCGCCAGCAGCTCTATCTCAGGGAACACTGAAGCTTTCTTT. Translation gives CASSSISGNTEAFF.

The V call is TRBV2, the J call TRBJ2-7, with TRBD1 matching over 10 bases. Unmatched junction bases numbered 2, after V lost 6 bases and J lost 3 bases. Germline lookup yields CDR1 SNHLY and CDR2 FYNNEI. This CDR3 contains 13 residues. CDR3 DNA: TGTGCCAGCAGGGACAGGGGGGGCTACGAGCAGTACTTC. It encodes CASRDRGGYEQYF. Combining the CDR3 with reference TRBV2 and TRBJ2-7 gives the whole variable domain EPEVTQTPSHQVTQMGQEVILRCVPISNHLYFYWYRQILGQKVEFLVSFYNNEISEKSEIFDDQFSVERPDGSNFTLKIRSTKLEDSAMYFCASRDRGGYEQYFGPGTRLTVT.

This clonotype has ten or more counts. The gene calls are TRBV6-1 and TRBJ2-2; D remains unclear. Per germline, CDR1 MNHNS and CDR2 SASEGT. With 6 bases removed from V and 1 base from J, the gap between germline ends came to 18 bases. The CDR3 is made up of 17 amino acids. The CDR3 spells CASSAPIGLQNTGELFF. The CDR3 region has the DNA TGTGCCAGCAGCGCCCCTATTGGGTTACAGAACACCGGGGAGCTGTTTTTT.

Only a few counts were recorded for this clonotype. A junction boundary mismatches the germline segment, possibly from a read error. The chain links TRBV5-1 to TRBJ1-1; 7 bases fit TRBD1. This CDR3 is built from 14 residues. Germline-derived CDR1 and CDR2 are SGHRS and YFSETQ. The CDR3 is CASSWDSSNTEAFF. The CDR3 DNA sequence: TGCGCCAGCAGCTGGGACAGCTCCAACACTGAAGCCTTCTTT.

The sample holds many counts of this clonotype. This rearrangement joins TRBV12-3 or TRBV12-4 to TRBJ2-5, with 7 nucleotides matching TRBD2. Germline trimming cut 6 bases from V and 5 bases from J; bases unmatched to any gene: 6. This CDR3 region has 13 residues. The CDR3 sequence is CASRRGFGETQYF. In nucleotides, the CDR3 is TGTGCCAGCAGGCGGGGGTTCGGGGAGACCCAGTACTTC.

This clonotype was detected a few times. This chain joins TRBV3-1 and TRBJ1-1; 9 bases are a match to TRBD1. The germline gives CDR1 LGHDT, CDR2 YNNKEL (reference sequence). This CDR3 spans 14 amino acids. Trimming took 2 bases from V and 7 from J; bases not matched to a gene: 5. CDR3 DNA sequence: TGTGCCAGCAGCCAATGGACAGGGGAAAGTGAAGCTTTCTTT. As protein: CASSQWTGESEAFF. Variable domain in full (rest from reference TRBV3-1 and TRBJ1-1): DTAVSQTPKYLVTQMGNDKSIKCEQNLGHDTMYWYKQDSKKFLKIMFSYNNKELIINETVPNRFSPKSPDKAHLNLHINSLELGDSAVYFCASSQWTGESEAFFGQGTRLTVV.